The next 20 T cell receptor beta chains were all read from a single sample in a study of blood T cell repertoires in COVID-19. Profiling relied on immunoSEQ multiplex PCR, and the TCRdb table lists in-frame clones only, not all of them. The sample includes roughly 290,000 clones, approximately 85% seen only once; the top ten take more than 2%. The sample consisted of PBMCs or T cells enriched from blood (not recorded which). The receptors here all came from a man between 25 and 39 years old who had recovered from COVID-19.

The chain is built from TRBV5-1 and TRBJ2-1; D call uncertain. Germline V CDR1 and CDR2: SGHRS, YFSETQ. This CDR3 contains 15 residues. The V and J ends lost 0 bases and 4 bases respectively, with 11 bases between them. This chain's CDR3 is CASSLAPTPYNEQFF. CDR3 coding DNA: TGCGCCAGCAGCTTGGCCCCGACACCTTACAATGAGCAGTTCTTC. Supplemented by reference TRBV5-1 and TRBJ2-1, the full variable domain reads KAGVTQTPRYLIKTRGQQVTLSCSPISGHRSVSWYQQTPGQGLQFLFEYFSETQRNKGNFPGRFSGRQFSNSRSEMNVSTLELGDSALYLCASSLAPTPYNEQFFGPGTRLTVL.

This chain's CDR3 is CASSVAPGPGNTIYF. CDR3 in DNA: TGTGCCAGCAGCGTAGCACCAGGGCCCGGAAACACCATATATTTT. V usage is TRBV9 and J usage is TRBJ1-3, with D tentatively TRBD1 (5 bases). Germline V gives CDR1 SGDLS, CDR2 YYNGEE. This CDR3 comprises 15 residues. With 0 bases removed from V and 4 bases from J, the gap between germline ends came to 11 bases.

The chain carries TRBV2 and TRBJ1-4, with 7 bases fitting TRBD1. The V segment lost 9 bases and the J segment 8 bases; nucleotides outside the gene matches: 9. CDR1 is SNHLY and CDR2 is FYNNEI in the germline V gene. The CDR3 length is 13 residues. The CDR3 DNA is TGTGCCAGTAGACAGGGAGTTGAGGAAAAACTGTTTTTT. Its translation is CASRQGVEEKLFF.

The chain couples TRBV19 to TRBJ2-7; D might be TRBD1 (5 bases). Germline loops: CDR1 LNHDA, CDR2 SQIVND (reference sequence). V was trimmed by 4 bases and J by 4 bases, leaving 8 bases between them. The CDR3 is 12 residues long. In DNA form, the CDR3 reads TGTGCCAGTAGTAAGACAGCTTACGAGCAGTACTTC. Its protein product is CASSKTAYEQYF.

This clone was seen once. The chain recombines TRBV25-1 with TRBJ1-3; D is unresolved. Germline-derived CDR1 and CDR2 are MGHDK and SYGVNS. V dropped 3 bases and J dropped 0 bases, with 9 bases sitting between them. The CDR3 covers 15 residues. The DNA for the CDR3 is TGTGCCAGCAGTGATGTCAGCGGCTCTGGAAACACCATATATTTT. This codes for CASSDVSGSGNTIYF.

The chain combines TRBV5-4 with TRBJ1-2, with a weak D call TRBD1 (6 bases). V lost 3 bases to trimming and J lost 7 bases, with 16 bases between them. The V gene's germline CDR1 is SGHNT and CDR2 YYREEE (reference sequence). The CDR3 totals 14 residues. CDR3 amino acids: CASSSDQGRAGYTF. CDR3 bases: TGTGCCAGCAGCTCTGACCAGGGGCGGGCTGGCTACACCTTC.

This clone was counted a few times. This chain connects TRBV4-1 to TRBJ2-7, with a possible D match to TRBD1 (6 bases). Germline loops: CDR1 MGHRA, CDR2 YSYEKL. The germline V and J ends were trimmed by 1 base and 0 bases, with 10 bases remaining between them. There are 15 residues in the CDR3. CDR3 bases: TGCGCCAGCAGCCAAGGACCAGGGGACTCCTACGAGCAGTACTTC. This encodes CASSQGPGDSYEQYF.

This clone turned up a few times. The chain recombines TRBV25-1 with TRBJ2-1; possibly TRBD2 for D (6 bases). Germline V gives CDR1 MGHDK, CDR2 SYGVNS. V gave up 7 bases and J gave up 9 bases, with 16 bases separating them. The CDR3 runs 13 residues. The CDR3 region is CASISGGRGEQFF. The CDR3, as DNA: TGTGCCAGCATTTCAGGAGGGCGGGGTGAGCAGTTCTTC.

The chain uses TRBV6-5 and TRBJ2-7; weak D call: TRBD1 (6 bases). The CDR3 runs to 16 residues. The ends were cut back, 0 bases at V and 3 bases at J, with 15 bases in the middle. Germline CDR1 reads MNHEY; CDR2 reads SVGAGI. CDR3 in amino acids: CASSYSTGHNNYEQYF. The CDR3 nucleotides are TGTGCCAGCAGTTACTCCACGGGACACAATAACTACGAGCAGTACTTC.

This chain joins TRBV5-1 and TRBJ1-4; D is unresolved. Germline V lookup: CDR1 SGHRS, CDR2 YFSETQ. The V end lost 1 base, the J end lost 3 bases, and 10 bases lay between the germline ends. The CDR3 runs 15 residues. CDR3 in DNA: TGCGCCAGCAGCTTGCTAGGTGTCTCTAATGAAAAACTGTTTTTT. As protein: CASSLLGVSNEKLFF.

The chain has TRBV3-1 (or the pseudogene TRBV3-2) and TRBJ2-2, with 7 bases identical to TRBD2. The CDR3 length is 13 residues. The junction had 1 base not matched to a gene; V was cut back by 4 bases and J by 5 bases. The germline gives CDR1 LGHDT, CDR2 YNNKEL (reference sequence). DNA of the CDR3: TGTGCCAGCAGCCGGGGGGGTACCGGGGAGCTGTTTTTT. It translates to CASSRGGTGELFF.

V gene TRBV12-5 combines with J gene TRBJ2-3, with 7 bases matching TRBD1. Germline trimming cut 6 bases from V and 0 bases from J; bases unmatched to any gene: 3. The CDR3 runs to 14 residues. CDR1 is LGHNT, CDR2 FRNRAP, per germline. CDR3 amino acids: CASGQGLSTDTQYF. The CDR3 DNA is TGTGCTAGTGGACAGGGGCTTAGCACAGATACGCAGTATTTT.

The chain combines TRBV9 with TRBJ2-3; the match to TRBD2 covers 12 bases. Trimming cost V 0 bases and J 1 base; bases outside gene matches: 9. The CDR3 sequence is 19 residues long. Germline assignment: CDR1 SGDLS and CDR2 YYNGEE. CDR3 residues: CASSVATTSGGLRTDTQYF. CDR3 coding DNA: TGTGCCAGCAGCGTAGCTACGACTAGCGGGGGCCTACGCACAGATACGCAGTATTTT. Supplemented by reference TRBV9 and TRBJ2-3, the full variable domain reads DSGVTQTPKHLITATGQRVTLRCSPRSGDLSVYWYQQSLDQGLQFLIQYYNGEERAKGNILERFSAQQFPDLHSELNLSSLELGDSALYFCASSVATTSGGLRTDTQYFGPGTRLTVL.

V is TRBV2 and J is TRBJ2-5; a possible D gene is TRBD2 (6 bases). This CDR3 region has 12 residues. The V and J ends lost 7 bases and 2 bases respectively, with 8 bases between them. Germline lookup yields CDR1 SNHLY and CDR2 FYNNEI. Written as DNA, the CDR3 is TGTGCCAGCATGGGGGGACAAGAGACCCAGTACTTC. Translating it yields CASMGGQETQYF.

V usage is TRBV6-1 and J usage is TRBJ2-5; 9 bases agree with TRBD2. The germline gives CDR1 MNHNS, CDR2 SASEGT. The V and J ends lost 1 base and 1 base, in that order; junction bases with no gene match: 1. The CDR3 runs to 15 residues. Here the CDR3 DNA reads TGTGCCAGCAGTGAAGAACTAGCGGGCCAAGAGACCCAGTACTTC. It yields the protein CASSEELAGQETQYF.

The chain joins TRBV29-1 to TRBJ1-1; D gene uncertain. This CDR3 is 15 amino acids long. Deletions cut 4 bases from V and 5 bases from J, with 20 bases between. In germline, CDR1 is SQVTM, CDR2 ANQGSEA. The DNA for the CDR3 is TGCAGCGTTGTAGGTGCCTCCTCGGGAGGAACTGAAGCTTTCTTT. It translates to CSVVGASSGGTEAFF.

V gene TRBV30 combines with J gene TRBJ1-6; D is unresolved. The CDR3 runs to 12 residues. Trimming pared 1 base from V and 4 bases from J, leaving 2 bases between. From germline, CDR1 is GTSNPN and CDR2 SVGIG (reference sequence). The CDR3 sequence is CAWSAYNSPLHF. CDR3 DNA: TGTGCCTGGAGTGCGTATAATTCACCCCTCCACTTT.

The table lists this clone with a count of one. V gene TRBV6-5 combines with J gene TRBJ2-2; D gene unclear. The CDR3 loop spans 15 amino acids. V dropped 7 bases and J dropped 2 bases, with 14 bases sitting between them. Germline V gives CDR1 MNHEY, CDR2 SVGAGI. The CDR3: CASTRVLYNTGELFF. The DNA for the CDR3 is TGTGCCAGCACCCGGGTCCTATACAACACCGGGGAGCTGTTTTTT.

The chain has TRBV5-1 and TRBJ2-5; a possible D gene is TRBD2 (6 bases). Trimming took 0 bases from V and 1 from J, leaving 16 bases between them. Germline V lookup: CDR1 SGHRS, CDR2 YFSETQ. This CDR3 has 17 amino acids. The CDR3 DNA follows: TGCGCCAGCAGCTTGGGTTCGGCGGGGATTCGCCAAGAGACCCAGTACTTC. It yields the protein CASSLGSAGIRQETQYF.

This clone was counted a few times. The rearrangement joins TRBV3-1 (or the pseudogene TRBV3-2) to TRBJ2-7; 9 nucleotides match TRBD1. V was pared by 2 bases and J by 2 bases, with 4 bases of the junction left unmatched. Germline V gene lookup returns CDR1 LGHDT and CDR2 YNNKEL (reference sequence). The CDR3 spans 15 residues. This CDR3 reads CASSQTGTGPYEQYF. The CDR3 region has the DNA TGTGCCAGCAGCCAAACCGGGACAGGGCCCTACGAGCAGTACTTC.